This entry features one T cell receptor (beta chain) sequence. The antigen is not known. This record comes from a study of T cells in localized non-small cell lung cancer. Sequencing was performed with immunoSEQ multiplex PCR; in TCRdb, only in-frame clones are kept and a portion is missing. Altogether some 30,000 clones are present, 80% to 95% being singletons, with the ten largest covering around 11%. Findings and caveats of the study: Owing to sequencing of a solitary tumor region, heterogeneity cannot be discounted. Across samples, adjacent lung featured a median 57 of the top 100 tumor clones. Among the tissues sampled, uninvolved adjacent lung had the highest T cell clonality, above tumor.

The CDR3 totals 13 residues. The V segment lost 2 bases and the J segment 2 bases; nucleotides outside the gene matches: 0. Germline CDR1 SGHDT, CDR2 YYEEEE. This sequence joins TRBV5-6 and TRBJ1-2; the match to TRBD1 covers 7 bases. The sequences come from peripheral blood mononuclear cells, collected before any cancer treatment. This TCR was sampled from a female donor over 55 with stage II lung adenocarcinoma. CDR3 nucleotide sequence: TGTGCCAGCAGCTTAGGGGGCAACTATGGCTACACCTTC. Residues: CASSLGGNYGYTF. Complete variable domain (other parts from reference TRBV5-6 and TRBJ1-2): DAGVTQSPTHLIKTRGQQVTLRCSPKSGHDTVSWYQQALGQGPQFIFQYYEEEERQRGNFPDRFSGHQFPNYSSELNVNALLLGDSALYLCASSLGGNYGYTFGSGTRLTVV.